The clone carrying this TCR beta chain was picked up one time. The data derive from a study of blood T cell repertoires in COVID-19. Study-wide background: In each case, the material was cDNA or gDNA derived from T cells, B-cell-depleted T cells, or PBMCs.

The method was immunoSEQ multiplex PCR; TCRdb's version includes in-frame clones alone and lacks a portion of them. The profile covers about 83,000 clones, with about 87% appearing a single time and about 8.5% taken by the ten largest. The CDR3 is 13 amino acids. V lost 4 bases, J lost 5 bases, and 5 bases stayed unmatched. The germline gives CDR1 DFQATT, CDR2 SNEGSKA (reference sequence). The source of this sequence is a man older than 75 with active or convalescent COVID-19. The J gene is TRBJ1-5, the V gene TRBV20-1; 7 nucleotides line up with TRBD1. Sequencing used peripheral blood. CDR3 protein: CSANDRADQPQHF. The CDR3 DNA follows: TGCAGTGCTAATGACAGGGCGGATCAGCCCCAGCATTTT.